Listed here is a single TCR beta chain. Its antigen is currently unknown. The data were taken from a study of T cell responses to AZD1222 COVID-19 vaccine. Study results and limitations: Recipients of AZD1222 seropositive at baseline numbered only five or six.

Germline V lookup: CDR1 SNHLY, CDR2 FYNNEI. This CDR3 is built from 13 residues. V gave up 0 bases and J gave up 6 bases; unmatched junction bases: 1. Data came from immunoSEQ multiplex PCR; TCRdb stores just in-frame clones and leaves some out. The sample holds 90,000 to 120,000 clones, roughly nine tenths seen once. This clonotype originated in an adult who received the AZD1222 COVID-19 vaccine. The V call is TRBV2, the J call TRBJ1-1; 7 bases are shared with TRBD1. Sequencing was performed on peripheral blood, taken 28 days after the second AZD1222 dose. CDR3 residues: CASSEATGAEAFF. CDR3 sequence (DNA): TGTGCCAGCAGTGAAGCCACAGGGGCTGAAGCTTTCTTT.